This T cell receptor (beta chain) appears in the sequencing data of a study of response to subunit inactivated influenza vaccine. TCRdb reprocessed the RT-PCR reads via MiXCR and lists one record per CDR3 protein. The sample shows 170,000 or so distinct CDR3 sequences, 9.5% to 12% of them seen only once. This clonotype came up a few times. As yet, its antigen is unknown. V lost 1 base, J lost 7 bases, and 5 bases stayed unmatched. Germline lookup yields CDR1 SEHNR and CDR2 FQNEAQ (reference sequence). The CDR3 is 16 amino acids. Study-wide findings and caveats: Authors suggested each seasonal flu vaccination may recruit only limited numbers of new T cells.

This sequence originates from a man aged 50-75 years who received an inactivated influenza vaccine. The sample here was CD8+ T cells sorted from PBMCs, taken roughly 24 months after vaccination. The chain has TRBV7-9 and TRBJ1-6; 9 nucleotides line up with TRBD1. The CDR3 coding sequence is TGTGCCAGCAGCTTAGGGACAGGGGCCGGGAATTCACCCCTCCACTTT. Translating gives CASSLGTGAGNSPLHF.